Below are 14 T cell receptor beta chains sequenced from a single sample in a study of glioma-infiltrating T cells. Amplification of TCR alpha and beta CDR3 regions from RNA used iRepertoire nested multiplex PCR. From the multiplex PCR reads, TCRdb called clonotypes with MiXCR, one entry per CDR3 protein. This sample has 100,000 to 150,000 distinct CDR3 sequences; roughly 25% occur once, and the top ten carry around 15%. Input material: glioma tissue, nonneoplastic brain tissue, or PBMCs (not recorded which). The receptors here all came from a human donor with low-grade glioma or glioblastoma, undergoing nonglioma brain surgery, or in good health (not recorded which).

The chain carries TRBV29-1 and TRBJ1-3, with unresolved D. The CDR3 is 12 residues long. Per germline, CDR1 SQVTM and CDR2 ANQGSEA. The V gene lost 6 bases and the J gene lost 0 bases, with 6 bases spanning the gap. CDR3 residues: CSVSLSGNTIYF. CDR3 DNA: TGCAGCGTCAGCCTCTCTGGAAACACCATATATTTT. The full variable domain, its missing parts supplied by reference TRBV29-1 and TRBJ1-3, is SAVISQKPSRDICQRGTSLTIQCQVDSQVTMMFWYRQQPGQSLTLIATANQGSEATYESGFVIDKFPISRPNLTFSTLTVSNMSPEDSSIYLCSVSLSGNTIYFGEGSWLTVV.

There are many counts of this clonotype. V usage is TRBV11-2 and J usage is TRBJ2-4; tentatively, D is TRBD1 or TRBD2 (5 bases each). The V gene's germline CDR1 is SGHAT and CDR2 FQNNGV. V was shortened by 4 bases and J by 0 bases, with 16 bases between the two germline ends. This CDR3 is 17 amino acids long. CDR3 coding DNA: TGTGCCAGCAGCTCCCTCCGAGGGGAATTAGCCAAAAACATTCAGTACTTC. This translates into CASSSLRGELAKNIQYF.

This clonotype has a count of ten or more. The V and J genes are TRBV19 and TRBJ2-5; 7 bases are a match to TRBD2. CDR1 is LNHDA, CDR2 SQIVND, per germline (reference sequence). V lost 6 bases and J lost 5; bases outside the gene matches: 12. CDR3 length equals 15 residues. For the CDR3, the DNA is TGTGCCAGTAGGTTCGGGAGGTCGTCGGCGGAGACCCAGTACTTC. Amino acid sequence: CASRFGRSSAETQYF.

This clonotype was seen ten or more times. V usage is TRBV6-2 or TRBV6-3 and J usage is TRBJ2-1, with 13 bases aligning to TRBD2. The length of the CDR3 is 16 residues. Losses at the gene ends were 4 bases for V and 3 bases for J; bases not matched to a gene: 3. Per the germline V gene, CDR1 is MNHEY and CDR2 is SVGEGT. CDR3 sequence reads: CASSSGLAGNYNEQFF. Written as DNA, the CDR3 is TGTGCCAGCAGTTCGGGACTAGCGGGGAACTACAATGAGCAGTTCTTC.

About this clonotype: Being one base from a much bigger clone, this may be a read error. The chain recombines TRBV2 with TRBJ1-1; 7 nucleotides match TRBD1. This CDR3 contains 15 residues. From germline, CDR1 is SNHLY and CDR2 FYNNEI. CDR3 in DNA: TGTGCCAGCAGCGGGACCGACAGGGCTGGCACTGAAGCTCTCTTT. Protein product: CASSGTDRAGTEALF. Full variable domain (remainder filled in from reference TRBV2 and TRBJ1-1): EPEVTQTPSHQVTQMGQEVILRCVPISNHLYFYWYRQILGQKVEFLVSFYNNEISEKSEIFDDQFSVERPDGSNFTLKIRSTKLEDSAMYFCASSGTDRAGTEALFGQGTRLTVV.

This clonotype was recorded at least ten times. V is TRBV4-3 and J is TRBJ2-5; D is possibly TRBD1 (6 bases). The V end lost 0 bases, the J end lost 5 bases, and 19 bases lay between the germline ends. This CDR3 is 17 amino acids long. Germline V gene sequence: CDR1 LGHNA, CDR2 YSLEER. CDR3 nucleotides: TGCGCCAGCAGCCAAGATACCGGACAGCAAATGGAGGAGACCCAGTACTTC. It codes for CASSQDTGQQMEETQYF.

This clonotype was seen at least ten times. The chain uses TRBV7-6 and TRBJ1-6; tentative D call: TRBD1 (6 bases). Germline loops: CDR1 SGHVS, CDR2 FNYEAQ. Trimming stripped 6 bases from V and 7 bases from J, with 16 bases between. This CDR3 contains 15 residues. Here the CDR3 DNA reads TGTGCCAGCAGGGACACAGGGATTTACAATTCACCCCTCCACTTT. Protein product: CASRDTGIYNSPLHF. Full variable domain (remainder filled in from reference TRBV7-6 and TRBJ1-6): GAGVSQSPRYKVTKRGQDVALRCDPISGHVSLYWYRQALGQGPEFLTYFNYEAQQDKSGLPNDRFSAERPEGSISTLTIQRTEQRDSAMYRCASRDTGIYNSPLHFGNGTRLTVT.

This clonotype was seen repeatedly, ten times or more. As DNA, the CDR3 is TGTGCCAGCAGTTACACCAGGACTAGCGGGAGGAGCAATGAGCAGTTCTTC. As protein: CASSYTRTSGRSNEQFF. The chain employs TRBV6-6 and TRBJ2-1, with 14 bases identical to TRBD2. Germline V lookup: CDR1 MNHNY, CDR2 SVGAGI (reference sequence). V dropped 2 bases and J dropped 6; count of bases not matched to a gene: 6. The CDR3 has 17 residues.

In this sample, this clonotype turned up many times. The chain joins TRBV15 to TRBJ2-1; perhaps TRBD2 as D (5 bases). Germline loops: CDR1 LNHNV, CDR2 YYDKDF (reference sequence). V lost 0 bases to trimming and J lost 9 bases, with 15 bases between them. This CDR3 comprises 15 residues. CDR3 region: CATSREGPRAGEQFF. The CDR3 DNA sequence: TGTGCCACCAGCAGAGAGGGCCCCCGGGCGGGTGAGCAGTTCTTC.

This clonotype was seen many times. The chain is built from TRBV6-1 and TRBJ2-5; 9 bases match TRBD1. Looked up from germline, CDR1 is MNHNS and CDR2 is SASEGT. This CDR3 spans 13 amino acids. V dropped 6 bases and J dropped 10; count of bases not matched to a gene: 9. This CDR3 reads CASRAGTGRNQYF. The CDR3 bases are TGTGCCAGCAGGGCCGGGACAGGGAGGAACCAGTACTTC.

This clonotype has ten or more counts. V gene TRBV20-1 combines with J gene TRBJ1-1, with 7 bases aligning to TRBD1. Germline trimming cut 3 bases from V and 7 bases from J; bases unmatched to any gene: 14. This CDR3 comprises 15 residues. Per the germline V gene, CDR1 is DFQATT and CDR2 is SNEGSKA (reference sequence). The CDR3 loop is CSASPGTVGKGEAFF. The CDR3 nucleotides read TGCAGTGCTAGCCCCGGGACAGTGGGGAAGGGTGAAGCTTTCTTT.

This clonotype appeared many times. The CDR3 protein is CASSIWTINEQFF. The CDR3 DNA follows: TGTGCCAGTAGTATCTGGACGATCAATGAGCAGTTCTTC. The chain carries TRBV19 and TRBJ2-1; D unclear. The germline V gene encodes CDR1 LNHDA and CDR2 SQIVND (reference sequence). This CDR3 contains 13 residues. Deletions cut 3 bases from V and 6 bases from J, with 9 bases between.

With respect to this clonotype: A junction end diverges from the germline sequence, so it may reflect a read error. This chain links TRBV20-1 with TRBJ2-1; D call uncertain. Germline V gene lookup returns CDR1 DFQATT and CDR2 SNEGSKA (reference sequence). The CDR3 totals 15 residues. The CDR3 DNA sequence: TGCAGTGCTGAGCACACAGTGAGCTCCTACAATGACCAGTTCTTC. The encoded protein is CSAEHTVSSYNDQFF.

This clonotype was seen at least ten times. The genes are TRBV6-1 and TRBJ1-1; D remains ambiguous. The V end lost 5 bases, the J end lost 2 bases, and 12 bases lay between the germline ends. The length of the CDR3 is 14 residues. Per germline, CDR1 MNHNS and CDR2 SASEGT. In DNA form, the CDR3 reads TGTGCCAGCAGTTCCAGTGTCCTTAACACTGAAGCTTTCTTT. Its translation is CASSSSVLNTEAFF.